This T cell receptor beta chain was recorded in a study of T cell repertoires in aging, cancer and after chemotherapy. V gave up 6 bases and J gave up 2 bases, with 13 bases separating them. CDR1 DFQATT and CDR2 SNEGSKA come from the germline V gene (reference sequence). The CDR3 extends over 13 amino acids. About this clonotype itself: Antigen: not known.

Study-wide findings and caveats: Compared with age-matched healthy donors, untreated hematological or solid cancer patients showed higher blood TCR clonality. In healthy donors, age-related TCR diversity loss mainly reflected lost richness. Hematological cancer patients had lymphoid organ infiltration that may impair thymic emigration or T cell expansion. In each cancer cohort, median generation probability increased across chemotherapy, suggesting thymic output rebounded.

Multiplex touch-down PCR with TRB-A/B primers amplified rearranged V-D-J TRB sequences. TCRdb reprocessed the multiplex PCR reads with MiXCR, giving one entry per CDR3 protein. The repertoire holds approximately 920 distinct CDR3 sequences, 25% to 35% seen once, with just under 45% in the top ten. The template was genomic DNA from peripheral blood, not RNA. Sequencing was carried out using blood. The clonotype originates from a human donor with a blood cancer. The gene calls are TRBV20-1 and TRBJ1-1, with D uncertain. DNA of the CDR3: TGCAGTGCGTCCCAGCCCATCAACACTGAAGCTTTCTTT. Residues: CSASQPINTEAFF.